The rows below give T cell receptor beta chains drawn from one sample of a study of shared clonotypes between healthy human individuals. Only in-frame clones appear in the TCRdb table, and some are missing; sequencing was by immunoSEQ multiplex PCR. The sample holds 450,000 to 600,000 clones; about four fifths are singletons and the top ten take 10% to 15%. The sequencing input was PBMCs. All receptors come from a woman in her thirties or forties in good health. Some clones in this sample may be carry-over from other donors' samples. The CDR3 runs from the conserved cysteine through the conserved F or W. The order of the fields is clone size, V gene, J gene, D gene, CDR3 protein, CDR3 DNA. D genes are given only for firm matches. Part of the rows lack a size; the others show once, few, many or a class for expanded clones.

>once|TRBV13|TRBJ2-2|NA
CASSIRSGTYTGELFF
TGTGCCAGCAGCATCAGGTCGGGGACTTACACCGGGGAGCTGTTTTTT
>NA|TRBV12-5|TRBJ2-1|NA
CASRSGANEQFF
TGTGCTAGTAGGTCGGGAGCCAATGAGCAGTTCTTC
>NA|TRBV27|TRBJ2-1|NA
CASSFLGDSRSHNEQFF
TGTGCCAGCAGTTTCCTAGGTGATAGCCGCTCCCACAATGAGCAGTTCTTC
>NA|TRBV7-2|TRBJ1-4|TRBD1
CASSPQGGQGHEKLFF
TGTGCCAGCAGCCCCCAAGGGGGACAGGGACACGAAAAACTGTTTTTT
>NA|TRBV28|TRBJ1-2|NA
CASSTLMDVYGYTF
TGTGCCAGCAGTACTCTCATGGACGTCTATGGCTACACCTTC
>NA|TRBV27|TRBJ2-7|TRBD2
CASSLIAGGDGPSYEQYF
TGTGCCAGCAGCCTTATAGCGGGAGGTGACGGCCCCTCCTACGAGCAGTACTTC
>NA|TRBV11-2|TRBJ2-3|TRBD2
CASSHGGTSGSSADTQYF
TGTGCCAGCAGCCACGGGGGGACTAGCGGGAGTTCAGCAGATACGCAGTATTTT
>once|TRBV2|TRBJ2-7|NA
CASRGKMWEQYF
TGTGCCAGCAGGGGAAAGATGTGGGAGCAGTACTTC
>once|TRBV7-2|TRBJ1-3|NA
CASSLAPGTQYSGNTIYF
TGTGCCAGCAGCTTAGCCCCCGGGACACAATACTCTGGAAACACCATATATTTT
>NA|TRBV10-3|TRBJ2-1|TRBD2
CAISLLADSSYNEQFF
TGTGCCATCAGCCTACTAGCGGATAGCTCCTACAATGAGCAGTTCTTC
>few|TRBV30|TRBJ2-3|NA
CAWVDTDTQYF
TGTGCCTGGGTCGACACAGATACGCAGTATTTT
>NA|TRBV25-1|TRBJ2-1|NA
CASSELAVIGNEQFF
TGTGCCAGCAGTGAATTAGCGGTGATCGGAAATGAGCAGTTCTTC
>once|TRBV19|TRBJ1-2|NA
CASSMGVPGGYTF
TGTGCCAGTAGTATGGGAGTTCCAGGTGGCTACACCTTC
>NA|TRBV28|TRBJ2-7|NA
CASSPPSTSQQQYF
TGTGCCAGCAGCCCCCCCTCGACTAGTCAGCAGCAGTACTTC
>NA|TRBV19|TRBJ2-1|NA
CASTMGRGYNEQFF
TGTGCCAGTACCATGGGGCGGGGCTACAATGAGCAGTTCTTC
>NA|TRBV4-2|TRBJ2-1|TRBD2
CASSQDGGTSGIREQFF
TGTGCCAGCAGCCAAGATGGGGGGACTAGCGGTATCAGAGAGCAGTTCTTC
>NA|TRBV9|TRBJ2-5|TRBD2
CASSLIAGGPVETQYF
TGTGCCAGCAGCCTAATAGCGGGAGGGCCGGTGGAGACCCAGTACTTC
>NA|TRBV7-3|TRBJ2-6|NA
CASSLFGNGANVLTF
TGTGCCAGCAGCTTATTCGGTAATGGGGCCAACGTCCTGACTTTC
>NA|TRBV5-1|TRBJ1-5|NA
CASSLAPDQPQHF
TGCGCCAGCAGCTTGGCCCCGGATCAGCCCCAGCATTTT
>NA|TRBV19|TRBJ2-7|NA
CASSIASQPYEQYF
TGTGCCAGTAGTATCGCTAGTCAGCCCTACGAGCAGTACTTC
>NA|TRBV29-1|TRBJ2-7|TRBD2
CSDVSGRVSYEQYF
TGCAGCGACGTTAGCGGGAGGGTCTCCTACGAGCAGTACTTC
>NA|TRBV5-1|TRBJ2-5|TRBD2
CASSLPSGMETQYF
TGCGCCAGCAGCTTGCCCAGCGGGATGGAGACCCAGTACTTC
>NA|TRBV7-2|TRBJ1-4|NA
CASSPRPRSGEKLFF
TGTGCCAGCAGCCCCCGACCGCGGTCCGGGGAAAAACTGTTTTTT
>NA|TRBV7-2|TRBJ2-5|TRBD2
CASTPSGRMETQYF
TGTGCCAGCACCCCTAGCGGGAGGATGGAGACCCAGTACTTC
>NA|TRBV9|TRBJ1-1|TRBD1
CASSPQGQLNTEAFF
TGTGCCAGCAGCCCCCAGGGACAGTTGAACACTGAAGCTTTCTTT
>once|TRBV28|TRBJ2-5|TRBD2
CASSVGGARQETQYF
TGTGCCAGCAGTGTGGGAGGGGCGCGCCAAGAGACCCAGTACTTC
>NA|TRBV11-2|TRBJ2-1|TRBD1
CASSLATGTGRYNEQFF
TGTGCCAGCAGCTTAGCAACCGGGACAGGCAGATACAATGAGCAGTTCTTC
>NA|TRBV11-2|TRBJ2-5|NA
CASSFDPGPQETQYF
TGTGCCAGCAGCTTTGATCCAGGGCCCCAAGAGACCCAGTACTTC
>few|TRBV7-2|TRBJ1-1|TRBD1
CASSLRTGGAIRAFF
TGTGCCAGCAGCCTACGGACAGGGGGGGCAATCAGAGCTTTCTTT
>NA|TRBV7-9|TRBJ2-7|TRBD2
CASSLEGGPWEQYF
TGTGCCAGCAGCTTAGAGGGAGGGCCCTGGGAGCAGTACTTC
>NA|TRBV5-4|TRBJ2-1|NA
CASSSTDEQFF
TGTGCCAGCAGCTCAACGGATGAGCAGTTCTTC
>few|TRBV5-1|TRBJ2-7|TRBD2
CASSFEGTSGSRYEQYF
TGCGCCAGCAGCTTTGAGGGGACTAGCGGGAGTAGGTACGAGCAGTACTTC
>NA|TRBV5-1|TRBJ1-5|NA
CASSRDPNQPQHF
TGCGCCAGCAGCCGGGACCCCAATCAGCCCCAGCATTTT
>NA|TRBV6-1|TRBJ2-3|TRBD1
CASSTGGAGDTQYF
TGTGCCAGCAGCACAGGGGGCGCGGGAGATACGCAGTATTTT
>NA|TRBV2|TRBJ2-1|TRBD2
CASSDGLADNEQFF
TGTGCCAGCAGTGATGGACTAGCGGACAATGAGCAGTTCTTC
>few|TRBV4-3|TRBJ2-2|TRBD2
CASSQDRGLAGVTGELFF
TGCGCCAGCAGCCAAGATCGGGGCCTAGCGGGAGTCACCGGGGAGCTGTTTTTT
>NA|TRBV7-9|TRBJ2-2|NA
CASSRSGVSTGELFF
TGTGCCAGCAGTCGGAGCGGCGTTAGCACCGGGGAGCTGTTTTTT
>NA|TRBV7-3|TRBJ2-3|NA
CASSPGGADSTDTQYF
TGTGCCAGCAGCCCAGGCGGCGCCGATAGCACAGATACGCAGTATTTT
>NA|TRBV9|TRBJ2-7|TRBD2
CASSEGLAGGGYEQYF
TGTGCCAGCAGCGAGGGACTAGCGGGTGGTGGGTACGAGCAGTACTTC
>NA|TRBV28|TRBJ1-5|NA
CASSLISGRRGNQPQHF
TGTGCCAGCAGTTTAATCTCCGGGCGCAGGGGAAATCAGCCCCAGCATTTT
>NA|TRBV15|TRBJ2-2|TRBD2
CATSTSGRNTGELFF
TGTGCCACCAGCACTAGCGGAAGGAACACCGGGGAGCTGTTTTTT
>many|TRBV6-5|TRBJ1-2|NA
CASSYGGEGGYTF
TGTGCCAGCAGTTACGGTGGGGAGGGCGGCTACACCTTC
>NA|TRBV9|TRBJ2-3|TRBD2
CASSVLAGADTQYF
TGTGCCAGCAGCGTACTAGCGGGAGCAGATACGCAGTATTTT
>NA|TRBV5-1|TRBJ2-5|NA
CASSLSRTETQYF
TGCGCCAGCAGCTTGAGCAGAACAGAGACCCAGTACTTC
>NA|TRBV7-9|TRBJ2-1|NA
CASSLVGSGYNEQFF
TGTGCCAGCAGCTTAGTTGGTAGCGGTTACAATGAGCAGTTCTTC
>NA|TRBV7-9|TRBJ2-2|NA
CASSLAGGENTGELFF
TGTGCCAGCAGCTTAGCAGGGGGAGAGAACACCGGGGAGCTGTTTTTT
>NA|TRBV11-2|TRBJ2-3|NA
CASSFSRDTQYF
TGTGCCAGCAGCTTCTCCCGAGATACGCAGTATTTT
>NA|TRBV7-3|TRBJ2-1|TRBD2
CASSLPGGNEQFF
TGTGCCAGCAGCTTACCGGGAGGCAATGAGCAGTTCTTC
>NA|TRBV7-2|TRBJ2-4|NA
CASSQGILAKNIQYF
TGTGCCAGCAGCCAGGGGATACTAGCCAAAAACATTCAGTACTTC
>few|TRBV20-1|TRBJ1-1|NA
CSAKQYTEAFF
TGCAGTGCTAAACAGTACACTGAAGCTTTCTTT
>NA|TRBV2|TRBJ1-2|TRBD1
CAKGAGQGASGYTF
TGTGCCAAGGGGGCCGGACAGGGGGCTTCTGGCTACACCTTC
>NA|TRBV2|TRBJ2-5|TRBD1
CASARTGEETQYF
TGTGCCAGCGCGAGGACAGGGGAAGAGACCCAGTACTTC
>NA|TRBV30|TRBJ1-1|TRBD1
CAWRRRLQGAGNTEAFF
TGTGCCTGGAGAAGACGACTCCAGGGGGCTGGGAACACTGAAGCTTTCTTT
>NA|TRBV13|TRBJ1-1|NA
CASSFAGPNTEAFF
TGTGCCAGCAGCTTCGCAGGACCGAACACTGAAGCTTTCTTT
>NA|TRBV27|TRBJ2-1|TRBD2
CATRGAGVVNEQFF
TGTGCCACCAGGGGAGCGGGAGTAGTCAATGAGCAGTTCTTC